This T cell receptor beta chain derives from a study of blood T cell repertoires in COVID-19. Background on the study: PBMCs, B-cell-depleted T cells, or T cells were the source of the cDNA or gDNA that made up the material.

Authors' processing steps: By means of reference gene primer amplification, nucleated cell counts were estimated. Clones were read by immunoSEQ multiplex PCR, and TCRdb kept only the in-frame ones, dropping some. V and J calls and clone size are given by that table; D and trimming were obtained from the DNA. Of about 190,000 clones in the sample, under 80% are singletons; the top ten hold about an eighth. The sample was peripheral blood. The sequence was obtained from a woman in her forties or fifties with acute or convalescent COVID-19.

Here the CDR3 reads CASSLRGGSEAFF. The DNA for the CDR3 is TGTGCCAGCAGCTTGAGGGGGGGTTCTGAAGCTTTCTTT. The gene calls are TRBV5-8 and TRBJ1-1, with TRBD1 as a possible D gene (6 bases). Per the germline V gene, CDR1 is SGHTS and CDR2 is YDEGEE. V lost 1 base and J lost 6, with 10 bases in between. The CDR3 is made up of 13 amino acids.